The rows below give T cell receptor beta chains drawn from one sample of a study of PD-L1 blockade in urothelial cancer. Assay used: immunoSEQ multiplex PCR; TCRdb lists only in-frame clones, some missing. The sample carries some 40,000 clones, under 95% recorded once. The sequencing here drew on PBMCs, taken around atezolizumab (anti-PD-L1) treatment. The receptors derive from a man in his 70s with urothelial cancer. Both conserved end residues are part of each CDR3. A D gene is named only where the DNA matches it firmly. Clone sizes are given selectively: once, few, many, or a class where the clone is expanded.

CASCERTGPTYEQYF TGTGCCAGTTGTGAACGGACAGGCCCTACCTACGAGCAGTACTTC TRBV19 TRBD1 TRBJ2-7 -
CAINSQQGCTEAFF TGCGCCATCAATTCCCAACAGGGCTGCACTGAAGCTTTCTTT TRBV10-1 - TRBJ1-1 -
CASSLQTSGRADDTQYF TGTGCCAGCAGTCTCCAGACTAGCGGGAGGGCTGACGATACGCAGTATTTT TRBV28 TRBD2 TRBJ2-3 -
CASSIYSGYEQYF TGTGCCAGTAGTATTTATTCAGGTTACGAGCAGTACTTC TRBV19 - TRBJ2-7 -
CASSLTVGWTSGYNEQFF TGTGCCAGCAGCTTAACAGTTGGTTGGACTAGCGGCTACAATGAGCAGTTCTTC TRBV7-3 TRBD2 TRBJ2-1 -
CASSSPTGGYEQYF TGTGCCAGCAGTTCCCCGACAGGGGGCTACGAGCAGTACTTC TRBV6-5 TRBD1 TRBJ2-7 -
CASSGGLAEETQYF TGTGCCAGTTCCGGGGGACTAGCGGAAGAGACCCAGTACTTC TRBV19 TRBD2 TRBJ2-5 -
CAISEGQVQRETQYF TGTGCCATCAGTGAGGGGCAGGTACAGAGAGAGACCCAGTACTTC TRBV10-3 - TRBJ2-5 -
CASNDKSSTDTQYF TGTGCCAGCAACGACAAGTCTAGCACAGATACGCAGTATTTT TRBV6-4 - TRBJ2-3 -
CASSAAARLGGYTF TGTGCCAGCAGTGCGGCGGCCCGCTTAGGCGGCTACACCTTC TRBV2 - TRBJ1-2 few
CASSGQGSYGYTF TGTGCCAGCAGCGGACAGGGAAGCTATGGCTACACCTTC TRBV28 TRBD1 TRBJ1-2 -
CATSRGQGAGGYTF TGTGCCACCAGCAGGGGACAGGGGGCTGGCGGCTACACCTTC TRBV15 TRBD1 TRBJ1-2 few
CASSVGSGNYGYTF TGTGCCAGCAGCGTAGGGTCAGGTAACTATGGCTACACCTTC TRBV9 - TRBJ1-2 -
CASSKRQAGNTEAFF TGTGCCAGCAGCAAACGACAGGCCGGGAACACTGAAGCTTTCTTT TRBV6-1 - TRBJ1-1 -
CASSPRRGNTGELFF TGTGCCAGCTCACCACGACGGGGGAACACCGGGGAGCTGTTTTTT TRBV18 - TRBJ2-2 -
CASRVDYSYGYTF TGTGCCAGCAGGGTTGACTATTCCTATGGCTACACCTTC TRBV25-1 - TRBJ1-2 -
CASSVTSGLSYNEQFF TGTGCCAGCAGCGTTACTAGCGGGCTGTCCTACAATGAGCAGTTCTTC TRBV9 TRBD2 TRBJ2-1 once
CASSLAGGSGYTF TGTGCCAGCAGTTTGGCAGGGGGCAGTGGCTACACCTTC TRBV27 TRBD1 TRBJ1-2 once
CASSQSRGGPSGNTIYF TGCGCCAGCAGCCAAAGCAGGGGCGGACCCTCTGGAAACACCATATATTTT TRBV4-1 - TRBJ1-3 -
CASSLGGALGDTQYF TGTGCCAGCAGCTTGGGTGGGGCTCTGGGAGATACGCAGTATTTT TRBV5-4 - TRBJ2-3 -
CASSETFNNLNEQFF TGTGCCAGCAGTGAAACTTTCAATAACCTAAATGAGCAGTTCTTC TRBV6-1 - TRBJ2-1 -
CASSLVPLSSYEQYF TGTGCCAGCAGCTTAGTCCCCCTTAGCTCCTACGAGCAGTACTTC TRBV7-2 - TRBJ2-7 -
CASSAGFDEKLFF TGTGCCAGCAGTGCAGGGTTTGACGAAAAACTGTTTTTT TRBV2 - TRBJ1-4 once
CASSIGGGQGNTDTQYF TGTGCCAGTAGTATAGGCGGGGGACAGGGGAACACAGATACGCAGTATTTT TRBV19 TRBD1 TRBJ2-3 -
CASSIGTGPILEQETQYF TGTGCCAGTAGTATAGGAACAGGACCCATATTGGAGCAAGAGACCCAGTACTTC TRBV19 - TRBJ2-5 -
CASSLDRDEGYTF TGTGCCAGCAGCCTAGACAGGGATGAGGGCTACACCTTC TRBV7-3 TRBD1 TRBJ1-2 few
CARSKDRGPKNIQYF TGTGCCAGAAGCAAAGACAGGGGACCCAAAAACATTCAGTACTTC TRBV5-3 TRBD1 TRBJ2-4 -
CASSTGHPQETQYF TGTGCCAGTAGCACCGGACACCCCCAAGAGACCCAGTACTTC TRBV19 - TRBJ2-5 -
CASSFPQGAHEQYF TGTGCCAGCAGTTTTCCCCAGGGGGCCCACGAGCAGTACTTC TRBV28 TRBD1 TRBJ2-7 -
CASSTGLPRETQYF TGTGCCAGTAGTACCGGACTCCCCAGGGAGACCCAGTACTTC TRBV19 - TRBJ2-5 -
CATSRGRESSSQPQHF TGTGCCACCAGCAGAGGGAGGGAAAGCAGTAGTCAGCCCCAGCATTTT TRBV15 - TRBJ1-5 -
CAISEGGSQEKLFF TGTGCCATCAGTGAGGGGGGGTCGCAAGAAAAACTGTTTTTT TRBV10-3 - TRBJ1-4 -
CASSLGQGPTDTQYF TGCGCCAGCAGCTTGGGGCAGGGGCCCACAGATACGCAGTATTTT TRBV5-1 - TRBJ2-3 -
CASSLASGSTYEQYF TGCGCCAGCAGCTTGGCTAGCGGGTCGACCTACGAGCAGTACTTC TRBV5-1 TRBD2 TRBJ2-7 -
CASSSMGLGGNEQFF TGTGCCAGCAGCTCAATGGGACTGGGGGGGAATGAGCAGTTCTTC TRBV5-4 TRBD2 TRBJ2-1 -
CSTDRGGKAFF TGCAGTACCGATCGGGGGGGGAAAGCTTTCTTT TRBV20-1 - TRBJ1-1 -
CASSYSMAGEFYEQYF TGTGCCAGCAGTTACTCGATGGCGGGGGAGTTTTACGAGCAGTACTTC TRBV6-5 TRBD2 TRBJ2-7 -
CASSLSTQGAAEQYF TGTGCCAGCAGCTTATCCACACAGGGGGCCGCGGAGCAGTACTTC TRBV7-9 TRBD1 TRBJ2-7 -
CASSQSTTANPYQPQHF TGCGCCAGCAGTCAATCAACGACTGCTAACCCCTATCAGCCCCAGCATTTT TRBV23-1 - TRBJ1-5 -
CASSPTGQGVAEAFF TGTGCCAGCAGCCCTACTGGACAGGGTGTCGCTGAAGCTTTCTTT TRBV5-6 TRBD1 TRBJ1-1 -
CASSPTPSVVSGELFF TGTGCCAGCAGCCCAACGCCAAGCGTGGTGAGCGGGGAGCTGTTTTTT TRBV5-4 - TRBJ2-2 -
CASSLARGIVGEQYF TGTGCCAGCAGCTTAGCTCGGGGTATAGTAGGAGAGCAGTACTTC TRBV7-9 - TRBJ2-7 -
CASSSRTRLPSEQFF TGTGCCAGCAGTTCCCGGACTAGGCTTCCCTCTGAGCAGTTCTTC TRBV6-5 TRBD2 TRBJ2-1 -
CASSYSSGAYNEQFF TGTGCCAGCAGTTACTCTAGCGGAGCCTACAATGAGCAGTTCTTC TRBV6-5 - TRBJ2-1 once
CASSLQPFAYEQYF TGCGCCAGCAGCTTGCAACCCTTTGCGTACGAGCAGTACTTC TRBV5-1 - TRBJ2-7 -
CASSIGTSASTDTQYF TGCGCCAGCAGCATAGGGACTAGCGCTAGCACAGATACGCAGTATTTT TRBV5-1 TRBD2 TRBJ2-3 -
CASSLRGQTNEKLFF TGTGCCAGCTCACTTAGGGGGCAAACTAATGAAAAACTGTTTTTT TRBV18 TRBD1 TRBJ1-4 once
CASSIGTGSSGANVLTF TGTGCCAGTAGTATAGGAACGGGGAGCTCTGGGGCCAACGTCCTGACTTTC TRBV19 - TRBJ2-6 -
CASTPKGTVYEQYF TGTGCCAGCACCCCAAAAGGGACAGTTTACGAGCAGTACTTC TRBV28 TRBD1 TRBJ2-7 once
CASSFRLAGINEQFF TGTGCCAGCAGTTTCAGACTAGCGGGAATCAATGAGCAGTTCTTC TRBV28 TRBD2 TRBJ2-1 -
CAWSVSGQAFHF TGTGCCTGGAGTGTATCCGGACAGGCGTTCCACTTC TRBV30 TRBD1 TRBJ2-7 once
CASSSRGAGQYNEQFF TGCGCCAGCAGCTCCAGGGGAGCTGGACAGTACAATGAGCAGTTCTTC TRBV4-1 - TRBJ2-1 -
CAISPLPGQGAGEAFF TGTGCCATCAGTCCCTTACCGGGACAGGGGGCAGGTGAAGCTTTCTTT TRBV10-3 TRBD1 TRBJ1-1 -
CASSLRTSGRAYEQYF TGTGCCAGCAGCTTAAGGACTAGCGGGAGGGCCTACGAGCAGTACTTC TRBV13 TRBD2 TRBJ2-7 -
CASIRDRWNYEQYF TGTGCCAGCATTAGGGACAGATGGAACTACGAGCAGTACTTC TRBV2 TRBD1 TRBJ2-7 -
CASSLTSGRPGEQYF TGCGCCAGCAGCTTGACTAGCGGGAGACCGGGGGAGCAGTACTTC TRBV5-1 TRBD2 TRBJ2-7 -
CASSSVQGSYNEQFF TGTGCCAGCAGCTCGGTACAGGGCTCGTACAATGAGCAGTTCTTC TRBV7-6 - TRBJ2-1 -
CASSREETQYF TGTGCCAGCAGCAGGGAGGAGACCCAGTACTTC TRBV7-9 - TRBJ2-5 -